The entry that follows covers one T cell receptor beta chain sequence. A junction end diverges from the germline sequence, so it may reflect a read error. A J-beta primer mix and a sample-barcoded 5' primer were used in a second PCR of about 7 to 12 cycles. TCRdb reprocessed the 5' RACE reads via MiXCR and lists one record per CDR3 protein. The table records over a million distinct CDR3 sequences, 45% to 70% of them present only once. Sample donors were healthy Caucasian individuals that came from Russia, aged about 6 to 100. The data derive from a study of blood T cells in healthy people across ages. The CDR3 length is 13 residues. Germline V gene lookup returns CDR1 DFQATT and CDR2 SNEGSKA (reference sequence).

This rearrangement joins TRBV20-1 to TRBJ2-1; D may match TRBD1 or TRBD2 (5 bases each). The TCR originated in a young man in good health. The sample comprised blood. CDR3 nucleotides: TGCTGTGCACGGGACCTTAATGTCAATGAGCAGTTCTTC. Translating gives CCARDLNVNEQFF.